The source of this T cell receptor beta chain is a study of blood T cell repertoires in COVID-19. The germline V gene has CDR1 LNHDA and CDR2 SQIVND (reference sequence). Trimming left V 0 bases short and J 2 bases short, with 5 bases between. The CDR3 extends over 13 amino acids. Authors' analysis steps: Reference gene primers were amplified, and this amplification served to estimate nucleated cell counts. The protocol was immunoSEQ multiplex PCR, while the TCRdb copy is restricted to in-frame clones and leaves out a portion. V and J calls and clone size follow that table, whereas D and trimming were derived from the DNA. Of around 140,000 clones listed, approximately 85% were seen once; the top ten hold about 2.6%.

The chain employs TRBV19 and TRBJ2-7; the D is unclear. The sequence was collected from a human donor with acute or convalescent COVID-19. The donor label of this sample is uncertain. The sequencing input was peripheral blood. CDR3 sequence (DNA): TGTGCCAGTAGTATAGAAAACACCTACGAGCAGTACTTC. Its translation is CASSIENTYEQYF.